Presented here are 28 T cell receptor beta chains from one specimen sequenced in a study of patients and donors after allogeneic stem cell transplantation (dated by TCRdb to about 2020). The method behind the library was RT-PCR. The sequencer was a NextSeq 550. The public reads were reanalyzed by TCRdb: fastp trimming at Q25, MiXCR alignment, in-frame beta chains only. A single entry per CDR3 protein holds the most common genes and DNA from its merged rows. The sample has hundreds of thousands of distinct CDR3 sequences on record, 16% of them singletons. Together, the top ten hold less than 8% of the sample. Sequenced material: blood, either unsorted or a sorted T cell fraction (not recorded which). Receptors were obtained from a human donor who was either an allogeneic HSCT recipient or a stem cell or donor lymphocyte infusion donor (not recorded which). It is not recorded whose cells these are; they may come from a transplant donor.

This clonotype has only a few counts. V usage is TRBV25-1 and J usage is TRBJ1-4; unclear D gene. Germline CDR1 MGHDK, CDR2 SYGVNS. This CDR3 has 13 amino acids. V lost 3 bases and J lost 6, with 8 bases in between. The CDR3 loop is CASSDGRDEKLFF. The CDR3 DNA is TGTGCCAGCAGTGACGGGAGGGATGAAAAACTGTTTTTT.

The sample holds many counts of this clonotype. The rearrangement joins TRBV5-1 to TRBJ2-7, with TRBD1 as a possible D gene (6 bases). Germline-derived CDR1 and CDR2 are SGHRS and YFSETQ. CDR3 length: 14 residues. V lost 2 bases, J lost 1 base, and 10 bases lay in between. The CDR3 nucleotides read TGCGCCAGCAGCTTCACAGGGAGTTCCTACGAGCAGTACTTC. This codes for CASSFTGSSYEQYF.

This clonotype was observed a handful of times. The V and J genes are TRBV19 and TRBJ1-1, with D possibly matching TRBD1 (5 bases). Germline V gene lookup returns CDR1 LNHDA and CDR2 SQIVND (reference sequence). V shed 5 bases and J shed 4 bases, with 17 bases lying between them. The CDR3 has 15 residues. CDR3 sequence reads: CASSVTGLLGTEAFF. As DNA, the CDR3 is TGTGCCAGTAGTGTAACAGGCCTTTTGGGCACTGAAGCTTTCTTT.

This chain uses TRBV5-1 with TRBJ2-7, with unresolved D. V gave up 5 bases and J gave up 0 bases, with 3 bases separating them. Germline-derived CDR1 and CDR2 are SGHRS and YFSETQ. The CDR3 is 11 amino acids. This chain's CDR3 is CASRDSYEQYF. CDR3 sequence (DNA): TGCGCCAGCAGGGACTCCTACGAGCAGTACTTC.

This clonotype was observed a few times. This CDR3 is CASSYGQGPWDEKLFF. CDR3 DNA: TGTGCCAGCAGCTACGGACAGGGGCCCTGGGATGAAAAACTGTTTTTT. This rearrangement joins TRBV7-9 to TRBJ1-4; TRBD1 aligns across 9 bases. The CDR3 has 16 residues. The germline CDR1 and CDR2 sequences are SEHNR and FQNEAQ (reference sequence). With 4 bases clipped from V and 6 bases from J, the junction kept 9 bases outside the gene matches.

The chain joins TRBV11-2 to TRBJ1-5; 7 positions match TRBD1. The V gene's germline CDR1 is SGHAT and CDR2 FQNNGV. The V and J ends lost 5 bases and 4 bases, in that order; junction bases with no gene match: 8. The CDR3 runs 15 residues. The CDR3 coding sequence is TGTGCCAGCAGCCCGGGACAGAAATCTAATCAGCCCCAGCATTTT. It is translated as CASSPGQKSNQPQHF.

This clonotype has ten or more counts. The V call is TRBV29-1, the J call TRBJ2-1; 9 bases line up with TRBD1. CDR3 length equals 13 residues. The V and J ends lost 8 bases and 7 bases, in that order; junction bases with no gene match: 9. CDR1 and CDR2 (germline): SQVTM, ANQGSEA. CDR3 in amino acids: CSPGGDRDNEQFF. The CDR3 region has the DNA TGCAGCCCCGGTGGGGACAGGGATAATGAGCAGTTCTTC.

CDR3 protein: CASSPLQGNKNIQYF. The CDR3 DNA follows: TGTGCCAGCAGTCCTTTACAGGGAAACAAAAACATTCAGTACTTC. The chain is built from TRBV12-3 or TRBV12-4 and TRBJ2-4, with D possibly matching TRBD1 (6 bases). This CDR3 is built from 15 residues. V lost 5 bases, J lost 3 bases, and 14 bases lay in between.

The V call is TRBV20-1, the J call TRBJ1-2; possible D gene TRBD1, 5 bases. The length of the CDR3 is 12 residues. Trimming took off 5 bases at V and 3 bases at J, with 10 bases between the two ends. Germline V lookup: CDR1 DFQATT, CDR2 SNEGSKA (reference sequence). CDR3 region: CSAPKGYYGYTF. CDR3 coding DNA: TGCAGTGCTCCCAAGGGGTACTATGGCTACACCTTC.

Only a few counts were recorded for this clonotype. This sequence joins TRBV9 and TRBJ2-1; D gene uncertain. CDR1 is SGDLS, CDR2 YYNGEE, per germline. The CDR3 extends over 17 amino acids. V was pared by 0 bases and J by 4 bases, with 17 bases between. In nucleotides, the CDR3 is TGTGCCAGCAGCGTAGTTCTTCCGGATACAAGGTACAATGAGCAGTTCTTC. As protein: CASSVVLPDTRYNEQFF.

This clonotype has a handful of counts. The J gene is TRBJ2-1, the V gene TRBV18; tentative D call: TRBD2 (5 bases). The CDR3 contains 15 residues. Trimming cost V 3 bases and J 3 bases, with 12 bases left between them. Germline-derived CDR1 and CDR2 are KGHSH and LQKENI. This CDR3 is CASSPPEVGYNEQFF. The CDR3 DNA sequence: TGTGCCAGCTCACCGCCGGAGGTGGGCTACAATGAGCAGTTCTTC. The full variable domain, its missing parts supplied by reference TRBV18 and TRBJ2-1, is NAGVMQNPRHLVRRRGQEARLRCSPMKGHSHVYWYRQLPEEGLKFMVYLQKENIIDESGMPKERFSAEFPKEGPSILRIQQVVRGDSAAYFCASSPPEVGYNEQFFGPGTRLTVL.

The rearrangement joins TRBV28 to TRBJ1-4; TRBD1 matches at 7 bases. V gave up 7 bases and J gave up 4 bases; unmatched junction bases: 9. CDR3 length: 15 residues. The V gene's germline CDR1 is MDHEN and CDR2 SYDVKM. The CDR3 is CASTGGNRGNEKLFF. CDR3 in DNA: TGTGCCAGCACCGGGGGGAACAGGGGTAATGAAAAACTGTTTTTT.

The chain has TRBV4-1 and TRBJ1-2; no firm D call. Trimming left V 4 bases short and J 0 bases short, with 9 bases between. The V gene's germline CDR1 is MGHRA and CDR2 YSYEKL. This CDR3 is built from 14 residues. The CDR3: CASSLKISNYGYTF. In nucleotides, the CDR3 is TGCGCCAGCAGCCTGAAGATTTCTAACTATGGCTACACCTTC.

This clonotype was seen a few times. This sequence joins TRBV29-1 and TRBJ1-2; no clear D gene. The CDR3 is made up of 13 amino acids. The ends were cut back, 0 bases at V and 8 bases at J, with 13 bases in the middle. CDR1 SQVTM and CDR2 ANQGSEA come from the germline V gene. The chain's CDR3 is CSVEDINPGGYTF. The CDR3 nucleotides read TGCAGCGTTGAAGATATCAATCCCGGGGGCTACACCTTC.

This chain uses TRBV7-2 with TRBJ2-5, with 8 positions matching TRBD1. CDR1 is SGHTA and CDR2 is FQGNSA in the germline V gene. This CDR3 is 14 amino acids long. V was pared by 2 bases and J by 7 bases, with 6 bases of the junction left unmatched. CDR3 sequence: CASSLRQGAVTQYF. In DNA, the CDR3 is TGTGCCAGCAGCTTACGGCAGGGGGCAGTGACCCAGTACTTC.

In this sample, this clonotype turned up a few times. The CDR3 loop is CASAATKSTTAYEQYF. CDR3 sequence (DNA): TGTGCCAGCGCCGCGACCAAGAGTACAACTGCGTACGAGCAGTACTTC. This sequence joins TRBV27 and TRBJ2-7, with D hard to call. The CDR3 contains 16 residues. V was trimmed by 8 bases and J by 4 bases, leaving 24 bases between them. Germline CDR1 MNHEY, CDR2 SMNVEV (reference sequence).

There are many counts of this clonotype. The chain employs TRBV7-6 and TRBJ2-7; D remains unclear. CDR3 length: 15 amino acids. Trimming took 3 bases from V and 2 from J, leaving 14 bases between them. The germline V gene encodes CDR1 SGHVS and CDR2 FNYEAQ. As DNA, the CDR3 is TGTGCCAGCAGCTTTGATCTGGGATGGGCCTACGAGCAGTACTTC. This codes for CASSFDLGWAYEQYF.

This clonotype appeared a few times. V usage is TRBV7-3 and J usage is TRBJ2-5, with 9 positions matching TRBD1. The J segment lost 7 bases and the V segment lost 4 bases, leaving 4 bases of the junction unmatched. CDR1 and CDR2 from the germline V gene are SGHTA and FQGTGA. The CDR3 is 13 residues long. The chain's CDR3 is CASSYGQGTTQYF. CDR3 nucleotide sequence: TGTGCCAGCAGCTATGGACAGGGGACGACCCAGTACTTC.

This clonotype has ten or more counts. The CDR3 protein is CASSLESGANTGELFF. The DNA for the CDR3 is TGCGCCAGCAGCTTGGAAAGCGGAGCGAACACCGGGGAGCTGTTTTTT. The chain joins TRBV5-1 to TRBJ2-2, with D tentatively TRBD2 (5 bases). Trimming cost V 0 bases and J 0 bases, with 9 bases left between them. Per the germline V gene, CDR1 is SGHRS and CDR2 is YFSETQ. This CDR3 region has 16 residues.

V is TRBV12-3 or TRBV12-4 and J is TRBJ2-7; 9 bases line up with TRBD2. The length of the CDR3 is 14 residues. With 2 bases clipped from V and 5 bases from J, the junction kept 4 bases outside the gene matches. In nucleotides, the CDR3 is TGTGCCAGCAGTTTAAAAGCGGGGGGCCACGAGCAGTACTTC. The encoded protein is CASSLKAGGHEQYF.

V is TRBV5-1 and J is TRBJ2-7, with 9 bases matching TRBD1. J was trimmed by 2 bases and V by 3 bases; bases with no gene match: 9. CDR1 is SGHRS and CDR2 is YFSETQ in the germline V gene. CDR3 length equals 16 residues. The CDR3 reads CASSSGTGLFTYEQYF. The CDR3 DNA is TGCGCCAGCAGCTCCGGGACAGGGCTTTTCACCTACGAGCAGTACTTC.

This clonotype was observed a handful of times. The gene calls are TRBV9 and TRBJ1-1, with D unclear. In germline, CDR1 is SGDLS, CDR2 YYNGEE. V lost 2 bases and J 1 base, leaving 9 bases between the germline ends. CDR3 length equals 14 residues. This CDR3 is CASSVHPGNTEAFF. DNA for the CDR3: TGTGCCAGCAGCGTGCACCCAGGGAACACTGAAGCTTTCTTT.

This clonotype was detected many times. This sequence joins TRBV12-3 or TRBV12-4 and TRBJ1-1; no clear D. Trimming left V 6 bases short and J 1 base short, with 15 bases between. The CDR3 consists of 15 residues. DNA of the CDR3: TGTGCCAGCAGACGCCGAGATTCAAGGAACACTGAAGCTTTCTTT. Residues: CASRRRDSRNTEAFF.

The rearrangement joins TRBV5-5 to TRBJ1-3; weak D call: TRBD1 (6 bases). Germline values: CDR1 SGHKS, CDR2 YYEKEE (reference sequence). V was trimmed by 1 base and J by 2 bases, leaving 10 bases between them. This CDR3 region has 15 residues. CDR3 DNA sequence: TGTGCCAGCAGCTTGATCGGGGGCACTGGAAACACCATATATTTT. Protein: CASSLIGGTGNTIYF.

The genes are TRBV12-3 or TRBV12-4 and TRBJ2-3; 10 bases line up with TRBD2. The CDR3 covers 19 residues. Trimming removed 7 bases from V and 0 bases from J; junction bases left unmatched: 16. The CDR3 sequence is CASIPEGLAGVSSTDTQYF. The CDR3 coding sequence is TGTGCCAGCATCCCTGAGGGGCTAGCGGGAGTATCGAGCACAGATACGCAGTATTTT.

The V and J genes are TRBV4-3 and TRBJ2-2; no reliable D call. This CDR3 comprises 13 residues. Per germline, CDR1 LGHNA and CDR2 YSLEER. V was trimmed by 4 bases and J by 6 bases, leaving 9 bases between them. CDR3 sequence reads: CASSPFSSGELFF. CDR3 bases: TGCGCCAGCAGCCCCTTTTCGTCCGGGGAGCTGTTTTTT.

This clonotype showed up just a few times. The chain uses TRBV5-1 and TRBJ2-1; TRBD2 agrees at 15 bases. V trimming: 3 bases; J trimming: 5 bases; junction bases outside the gene matches: 3. This CDR3 contains 16 residues. Germline CDR1 and CDR2: SGHRS and YFSETQ. The DNA for the CDR3 is TGCGCCAGCAGCTCTGGACTAGCGGGAGGGAACAATGAGCAGTTCTTC. Translation gives CASSSGLAGGNNEQFF.

This clonotype was seen a handful of times. The chain employs TRBV7-9 and TRBJ2-7, with 7 bases fitting TRBD1. This CDR3 is 14 amino acids long. The germline gives CDR1 SEHNR, CDR2 FQNEAQ (reference sequence). V was pared by 5 bases and J by 6 bases, with 10 bases of the junction left unmatched. This CDR3 is CASSIRTGWGEQYF. The CDR3 DNA reads as TGTGCCAGCAGCATTCGGACAGGCTGGGGCGAGCAGTACTTC.